This passage covers 20 T cell receptor beta chains from one sample sequenced in a study of identical twins. In TCRdb, the 5' RACE reads were re-called with MiXCR into one record per CDR3 protein. The data hold 450,000 to 650,000 distinct CDR3 sequences, with more than 9% observed a single time. These data are also associated with another study on yellow fever vaccine responses in identical twins.

Material: PBMCs. Receptors were obtained from a woman under 30 in good health.

The chain combines TRBV29-1 with TRBJ2-7, with unresolved D. CDR3 size: 13 residues. Germline values: CDR1 SQVTM, CDR2 ANQGSEA. Deletions cut 4 bases from V and 0 bases from J, with 10 bases between. Written as DNA, the CDR3 is TGCAGCGTTGGAGACCAGACCTCCTACGAGCAGTACTTC. This gives the protein CSVGDQTSYEQYF.

This clonotype was detected many times. The genes are TRBV5-1 and TRBJ1-1; TRBD1 aligns across 8 bases. Germline CDR1 and CDR2: SGHRS and YFSETQ. There are 16 residues in the CDR3. J was trimmed by 8 bases and V by 0 bases; bases with no gene match: 12. The CDR3 region has the DNA TGCGCCAGCAGCTTGGTTTTGGGGACAGGTCATGACGAAGCTTTCTTT. Its translation is CASSLVLGTGHDEAFF. The variable domain in full, completed from reference TRBV5-1 and TRBJ1-1, reads KAGVTQTPRYLIKTRGQQVTLSCSPISGHRSVSWYQQTPGQGLQFLFEYFSETQRNKGNFPGRFSGRQFSNSRSEMNVSTLELGDSALYLCASSLVLGTGHDEAFFGQGTRLTVV.

The V and J genes are TRBV5-6 and TRBJ1-3; no reliable D call. V lost 0 bases, J lost 0 bases, and 7 bases lay in between. The CDR3 has 15 residues. The germline gives CDR1 SGHDT, CDR2 YYEEEE. CDR3 region: CASSLGALSGNTIYF. CDR3 bases: TGTGCCAGCAGCTTGGGGGCTCTCTCTGGAAACACCATATATTTT.

V and J are TRBV4-3 and TRBJ2-2; D might be TRBD2 (5 bases). Germline CDR1 LGHNA, CDR2 YSLEER. The ends were cut back, 0 bases at V and 1 base at J, with 18 bases in the middle. The CDR3 loop spans 19 amino acids. The DNA for the CDR3 is TGCGCCAGCAGCCAAGACCAGTTCCGTACAGCGGAGAACACCGGGGAGCTGTTTTTT. Its protein is CASSQDQFRTAENTGELFF.

This clonotype was counted between two and nine times. This chain uses TRBV4-3 with TRBJ2-7; TRBD2 matches at 8 bases. The CDR3 is 15 residues long. Germline CDR1 is LGHNA and CDR2 is YSLEER. V gave up 0 bases and J gave up 2 bases; unmatched junction bases: 3. The CDR3 reads CASSQDREGTYEQYF. The CDR3 region has the DNA TGCGCCAGCAGCCAAGATCGGGAGGGTACCTACGAGCAGTACTTC.

This clonotype was found a few times. The V gene is TRBV3-1, the J gene TRBJ2-7; TRBD1 matches 7 bases. V shed 3 bases, J shed 7 bases, and the junction held 9 bases outside the gene matches. The CDR3 extends over 14 amino acids. Germline values: CDR1 LGHDT, CDR2 YNNKEL (reference sequence). As DNA, the CDR3 is TGTGCCAGCAGCCATCGAGAGGGGGCGCTTGAGCAGTACTTC. Protein product: CASSHREGALEQYF.

This clonotype has more than one count but fewer than ten. This chain connects TRBV20-1 to TRBJ1-4; TRBD1 might be the D (5 bases). CDR1 is DFQATT, CDR2 SNEGSKA, per germline (reference sequence). Trimming took 6 bases from V and 6 from J, leaving 8 bases between them. CDR3 length: 11 amino acids. The DNA for the CDR3 is TGCAGTGCCAAGGGACATGAAAAACTGTTTTTT. As protein: CSAKGHEKLFF.

In this sample, this clonotype turned up many times. The chain employs TRBV5-1 and TRBJ2-3; D not resolved. Per germline, CDR1 SGHRS and CDR2 YFSETQ. This CDR3 contains 12 residues. V was clipped by 5 bases and J by 2 bases, with 6 bases between them. The CDR3 nucleotides read TGCGCCAGCAGAGAAATCACAGATACGCAGTATTTT. Its protein is CASREITDTQYF. Supplemented by reference TRBV5-1 and TRBJ2-3, the full variable domain reads KAGVTQTPRYLIKTRGQQVTLSCSPISGHRSVSWYQQTPGQGLQFLFEYFSETQRNKGNFPGRFSGRQFSNSRSEMNVSTLELGDSALYLCASREITDTQYFGPGTRLTVL.

This chain links TRBV29-1 with TRBJ2-1, with 13 nucleotides matching TRBD2. Germline assignment: CDR1 SQVTM and CDR2 ANQGSEA. J gave up 3 bases and V 6 bases, and 20 bases lay outside the gene matches. The CDR3 length is 20 residues. CDR3 amino acids: CSVNPPGRLAGGQHYNEQFF. CDR3 DNA sequence: TGCAGCGTGAACCCCCCGGGGCGACTAGCGGGAGGTCAGCACTACAATGAGCAGTTCTTC.

The rearrangement uses TRBV4-3 and TRBJ2-4; D perhaps matches TRBD1 (6 bases). With 2 bases removed from V and 1 base from J, the gap between germline ends came to 9 bases. Germline V gene sequence: CDR1 LGHNA, CDR2 YSLEER. This CDR3 is built from 15 residues. The CDR3 here is CASSQLQGAKNIQYF. CDR3 bases: TGCGCCAGCAGCCAACTCCAGGGGGCCAAAAACATTCAGTACTTC.

The chain has TRBV6-1 and TRBJ2-2, with a weak D call TRBD1 (6 bases). This CDR3 has 15 amino acids. The V end was cut by 9 bases, the J end by 0 bases, with 14 bases between. Germline CDR1 reads MNHNS; CDR2 reads SASEGT. The CDR3 DNA reads TGTGCCAGTGACTCCGGGACAACGAACACCGGGGAGCTGTTTTTT. Protein product: CASDSGTTNTGELFF.

This clonotype was detected ten times or more. The gene calls are TRBV28 and TRBJ1-3, with TRBD1 matching over 7 bases. CDR3 length equals 15 residues. J lost 0 bases, V lost 10 bases, and 9 bases had no gene match. CDR1 and CDR2 (germline): MDHEN, SYDVKM. CDR3 amino acids: CAIQGEFVSGNTIYF. The CDR3 DNA is TGTGCCATCCAGGGGGAGTTCGTCTCTGGAAACACCATATATTTT.

This clonotype was seen a handful of times. V gene TRBV20-1 combines with J gene TRBJ2-7; 7 nucleotides agree with TRBD1. The ends lost 2 bases at V and 0 bases at J; junction bases unmatched: 4. This CDR3 spans 14 amino acids. Germline CDR1 and CDR2: DFQATT and SNEGSKA (reference sequence). The chain's CDR3 is CSARTRDSSYEQYF. In DNA, the CDR3 is TGCAGTGCTAGAACCAGGGACAGCTCCTACGAGCAGTACTTC.

In its sample, this clonotype was seen many times. This rearrangement joins TRBV4-3 to TRBJ2-7; 8 bases are shared with TRBD1. In germline, CDR1 is LGHNA, CDR2 YSLEER. V lost 3 bases and J lost 6; bases outside the gene matches: 4. This CDR3 has 13 amino acids. The CDR3 nucleotides are TGCGCCAGCAGCCATTTTACAGGGGGCGAGCAGTACTTC. Translation gives CASSHFTGGEQYF.

This clonotype was recorded at least ten times. CDR3 region: CSAHGRVEIDEQYF. The CDR3 DNA follows: TGCAGTGCTCATGGGAGGGTGGAAATTGACGAGCAGTACTTC. This chain connects TRBV20-1 to TRBJ2-7; the match to TRBD2 covers 7 bases. The germline V gene has CDR1 DFQATT and CDR2 SNEGSKA (reference sequence). Unmatched junction bases numbered 12, after V lost 5 bases and J lost 5 bases. The CDR3 is made up of 14 amino acids.

This clonotype was found many times. The chain employs TRBV4-3 and TRBJ2-7; no clear D gene. Trimming took 0 bases from V and 1 from J, leaving 10 bases between them. Germline CDR1 and CDR2: LGHNA and YSLEER. The CDR3 contains 15 residues. Here the CDR3 DNA reads TGCGCCAGCAGCCAAGATAGCAGGCCATCCTACGAGCAGTACTTC. Translating it yields CASSQDSRPSYEQYF.

The chain links TRBV21-1 to TRBJ2-2; the table assigns TRBD1, which was not confirmed against the DNA. TRBV21-1 is tagged as a pseudogene. CDR3 size: 17 residues. The CDR3 bases are TGTGCCAGCAGCAAGACCGAACAGGGCCCGAACACCGGGGAGCTGTTTTTT. This codes for CASSKTEQGPNTGELFF.

The chain couples TRBV11-1 to TRBJ1-6; 9 nucleotides match TRBD1. This CDR3 has 18 amino acids. The J segment lost 4 bases and the V segment lost 5 bases, leaving 12 bases of the junction unmatched. Germline CDR1 is SGHAT and CDR2 is FQDESV (reference sequence). CDR3 residues: CASSTSGTGTGYNSPLHF. In DNA form, the CDR3 reads TGTGCCAGCAGCACCTCCGGGACAGGGACCGGGTATAATTCACCCCTCCACTTT. Full variable domain (outside the CDR3, taken from reference TRBV11-1 and TRBJ1-6): EAEVAQSPRYKITEKSQAVAFWCDPISGHATLYWYRQILGQGPELLVQFQDESVVDDSQLPKDRFSAERLKGVDSTLKIQPAELGDSAMYLCASSTSGTGTGYNSPLHFGNGTRLTVT.

The chain has TRBV28 and TRBJ1-1, with a possible D match to TRBD1 (5 bases). The germline V and J ends were trimmed by 5 bases and 5 bases, with 27 bases remaining between them. The germline CDR1 and CDR2 sequences are MDHEN and SYDVKM. This CDR3 contains 18 residues. Written as DNA, the CDR3 is TGTGCCAGCAGTCCAAAATTCGTTCCGACAGCGGCATGGACTGAAGCTTTCTTT. Translation gives CASSPKFVPTAAWTEAFF.

Worth noting for this clonotype: This may come from a read error, since a much larger clone is one base off. The chain carries TRBV6-1 and TRBJ2-5; 10 bases map to TRBD2. Germline lookup yields CDR1 MNHNS and CDR2 SASEGT. V lost 7 bases and J lost 4; bases outside the gene matches: 21. The CDR3 covers 19 residues. The CDR3 region has the DNA TGTGCCAGCACCAAGACAGGGGTCTGGCTAGCGGGAGTCCCAGAGACCCAGTACTTC. Its protein product is CASTKTGVWLAGVPETQYF.